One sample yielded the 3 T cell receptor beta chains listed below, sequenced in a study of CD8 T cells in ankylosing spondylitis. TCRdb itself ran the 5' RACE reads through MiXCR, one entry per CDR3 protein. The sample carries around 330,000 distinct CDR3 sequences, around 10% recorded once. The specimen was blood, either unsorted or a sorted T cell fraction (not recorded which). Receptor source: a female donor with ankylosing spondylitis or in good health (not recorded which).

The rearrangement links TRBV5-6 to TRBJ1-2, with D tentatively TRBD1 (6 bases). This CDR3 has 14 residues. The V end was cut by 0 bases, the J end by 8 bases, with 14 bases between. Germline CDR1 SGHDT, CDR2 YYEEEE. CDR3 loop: CASSLVQGSSGYTF. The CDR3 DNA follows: TGTGCCAGCAGCTTGGTGCAGGGGTCGTCCGGCTACACCTTC.

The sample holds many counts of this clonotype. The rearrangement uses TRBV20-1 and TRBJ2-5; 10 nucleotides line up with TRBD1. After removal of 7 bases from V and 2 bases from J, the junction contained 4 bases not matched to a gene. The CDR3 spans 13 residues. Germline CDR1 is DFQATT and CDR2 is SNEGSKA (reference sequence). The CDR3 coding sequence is TGCAGTGTCCCGGGACAGGGGCAAGAGACCCAGTACTTC. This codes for CSVPGQGQETQYF.

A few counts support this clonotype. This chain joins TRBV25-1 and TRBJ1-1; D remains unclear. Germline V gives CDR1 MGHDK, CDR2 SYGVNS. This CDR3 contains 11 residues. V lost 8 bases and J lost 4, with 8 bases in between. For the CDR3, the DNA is TGTGCCAGCTGTAGAGGCACTGAAGCTTTCTTT. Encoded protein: CASCRGTEAFF.